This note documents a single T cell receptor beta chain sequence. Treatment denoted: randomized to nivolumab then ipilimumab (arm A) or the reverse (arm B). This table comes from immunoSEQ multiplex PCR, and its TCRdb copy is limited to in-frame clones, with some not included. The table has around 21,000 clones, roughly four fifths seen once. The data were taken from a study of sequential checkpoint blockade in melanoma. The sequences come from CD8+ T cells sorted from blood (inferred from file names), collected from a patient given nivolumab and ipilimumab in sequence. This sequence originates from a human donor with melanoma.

CDR3 residues: CASSPRGYEQFF. The CDR3, as DNA: TGTGCCAGCAGCCCGCGGGGGTATGAGCAGTTCTTC. The V call is TRBV9, the J call TRBJ2-1, with 7 positions matching TRBD2. Per the germline V gene, CDR1 is SGDLS and CDR2 is YYNGEE. The CDR3 extends over 12 amino acids. The V gene end was trimmed by 4 bases and the J gene end by 8 bases; junction bases not matched to a gene: 3. Full variable domain (outside the CDR3, taken from reference TRBV9 and TRBJ2-1): DSGVTQTPKHLITATGQRVTLRCSPRSGDLSVYWYQQSLDQGLQFLIQYYNGEERAKGNILERFSAQQFPDLHSELNLSSLELGDSALYFCASSPRGYEQFFGPGTRLTVL.